Following are 25 T cell receptor beta chains from one sample sequenced in a study of cytomegalovirus exposure and HLA in healthy donors (dated by TCRdb to between 2016 and 2019). The library was obtained by the immunoSEQ multiplex PCR assay. For the multiplex PCR, a mixture combining 60 forward primers for TCR Vbeta segments and 13 reverse primers for TCR Jbeta segments was used. The immuneACCESS repertoire file appears here via TCRdb, limited to in-frame rearrangements. These files lack a portion of the clones; in checked studies, under half of the deficit traces to unresolved V genes, and the cause of the others is not known. For this sample the table gives roughly 120,000 clones, of which 65% to 80% were detected only once. The biggest ten clones account for 2.9% of the sample. Sequencing input: PBMCs. These receptor sequences come from a woman aged 40 to 50 in good health and CMV-seropositive.

The chain uses TRBV7-9 and TRBJ1-2; D gene unclear. Germline CDR1 and CDR2: SEHNR and FQNEAQ (reference sequence). V gave up 2 bases and J gave up 4 bases, with 11 bases separating them. CDR3 length equals 14 residues. The CDR3 loop is CASSLPLNSYGYTF. In DNA form, the CDR3 reads TGTGCCAGCAGCTTACCACTTAATAGCTATGGCTACACCTTC.

The rearrangement links TRBV19 to TRBJ2-4; D is unclear. CDR3 length equals 16 residues. Looked up from germline, CDR1 is LNHDA and CDR2 is SQIVND (reference sequence). Trimming removed 3 bases at V and 6 bases at J, with 18 bases between. The CDR3 loop is CASSIKMISHRNIQYF. CDR3 coding DNA: TGTGCCAGTAGTATTAAAATGATAAGTCATAGAAACATTCAGTACTTC.

The rearrangement uses TRBV28 and TRBJ2-2; maybe TRBD1 (5 bases). The CDR3 runs 14 residues. Looked up from germline, CDR1 is MDHEN and CDR2 is SYDVKM. With 6 bases removed from V and 6 bases from J, the gap between germline ends came to 14 bases. The CDR3 protein is CASRPLSGSGELFF. CDR3 in DNA: TGTGCCAGCAGGCCCCTTTCAGGGTCCGGGGAGCTGTTTTTT.

In the case of this clone: One end of the junction fails to match germline, which may point to a read error. CDR3: CASSPARSGIYTDTQYF. In DNA form, the CDR3 reads TGTGCTAGCAGCCCTGCTCGTAGCGGAATCTACACAGATACGCAGTATTTT. V is TRBV7-7 and J is TRBJ2-3; possibly TRBD2 for D (6 bases). The CDR3 is made up of 17 amino acids. Germline V gives CDR1 SSHAT, CDR2 FNYEAQ (reference sequence).

The V call is TRBV30, the J call TRBJ1-1; no clear D gene. The V and J ends lost 4 bases and 0 bases respectively, with 9 bases between them. This CDR3 spans 13 amino acids. Germline V lookup: CDR1 GTSNPN, CDR2 SVGIG (reference sequence). This chain's CDR3 is CAWMQFMNTEAFF. CDR3 bases: TGTGCCTGGATGCAGTTTATGAACACTGAAGCTTTCTTT.

The V call is TRBV6-1, the J call TRBJ1-6; unclear D gene. The CDR3 has 13 amino acids. The germline V and J ends were trimmed by 1 base and 7 bases, with 5 bases remaining between them. Germline CDR1 is MNHNS and CDR2 is SASEGT. CDR3 DNA sequence: TGTGCCAGCAGTGAAGATAGAAATTCACCCCTCCACTTT. It yields the protein CASSEDRNSPLHF.

The chain carries TRBV2 and TRBJ1-1; D not resolved. Trimming shortened V by 3 bases and J by 4 bases, and 9 bases separated the two germline ends. The length of the CDR3 is 13 residues. CDR1 and CDR2 from the germline V gene are SNHLY and FYNNEI. This CDR3 reads CASSEEGLTEAFF. CDR3 nucleotides: TGTGCCAGCAGTGAGGAGGGCCTCACTGAAGCTTTCTTT.

The genes are TRBV28 and TRBJ2-7, with 9 bases matching TRBD1. V was clipped by 5 bases and J by 2 bases; unmatched bases: 1. Germline V gives CDR1 MDHEN, CDR2 SYDVKM. There are 13 residues in the CDR3. As DNA, the CDR3 is TGTGCCAGCAGTGGGACAGGGACCTACGAGCAGTACTTC. Encoded protein: CASSGTGTYEQYF.

J is TRBJ1-3 and V is TRBV7-6; D unclear. Germline CDR1 and CDR2: SGHVS and FNYEAQ. V was trimmed by 4 bases and J by 4 bases, leaving 8 bases between them. This CDR3 spans 13 amino acids. DNA for the CDR3: TGTGCCAGCAGCTCGGACTCCGGAAACACCATATATTTT. Translated, it gives CASSSDSGNTIYF. The complete variable domain, with remaining parts taken from reference TRBV7-6 and TRBJ1-3, reads GAGVSQSPRYKVTKRGQDVALRCDPISGHVSLYWYRQALGQGPEFLTYFNYEAQQDKSGLPNDRFSAERPEGSISTLTIQRTEQRDSAMYRCASSSDSGNTIYFGEGSWLTVV.

The rearrangement uses TRBV5-1 and TRBJ2-7; D uncertain. This CDR3 contains 15 residues. Trimming removed 4 bases from V and 0 bases from J, with 14 bases in between. Germline V lookup: CDR1 SGHRS, CDR2 YFSETQ. CDR3 DNA sequence: TGCGCCAGCAGCCCCGACTCGTTGAGCTCCTACGAGCAGTACTTC. This sequence encodes CASSPDSLSSYEQYF.

This rearrangement joins TRBV5-1 to TRBJ1-1; D ambiguous. V was pared by 0 bases and J by 5 bases, with 14 bases between. Looked up from germline, CDR1 is SGHRS and CDR2 is YFSETQ. The CDR3 runs to 15 residues. This chain's CDR3 is CASSLVGSEKTEAFF. DNA for the CDR3: TGCGCCAGCAGCTTGGTTGGCAGCGAGAAGACTGAAGCTTTCTTT.

This clone has only one observation. The V call is TRBV7-2, the J call TRBJ2-3; 9 bases are a match to TRBD2. CDR3 length equals 19 residues. Germline assignment: CDR1 SGHTA and CDR2 FQGNSA. The V and J ends lost 1 base and 0 bases, in that order; junction bases with no gene match: 11. The chain's CDR3 is CASSLGRLAGIASTDTQYF. CDR3 nucleotide sequence: TGTGCCAGCAGCTTAGGGCGGCTAGCGGGAATAGCTAGCACAGATACGCAGTATTTT.

This clone was seen only a few times. The chain is built from TRBV9 and TRBJ2-5, with 10 bases aligning to TRBD1. V lost 4 bases and J lost 4; bases outside the gene matches: 4. Germline values: CDR1 SGDLS, CDR2 YYNGEE. The CDR3 runs 14 residues. This chain's CDR3 is CASSRDRGRETQYF. Here the CDR3 DNA reads TGTGCCAGCAGCAGAGACAGGGGGCGAGAGACCCAGTACTTC.

The chain has TRBV4-2 and TRBJ2-7; 10 nucleotides align to TRBD2. The CDR3 is 14 amino acids. The germline V gene encodes CDR1 LGHNA and CDR2 YNFKEQ. Trimming at V came to 4 bases and at J to 6 bases, leaving 6 bases not matched to a gene. The CDR3 region is CASSRAGGPGEQYF. Here the CDR3 DNA reads TGTGCCAGCAGCCGAGCGGGAGGGCCGGGCGAGCAGTACTTC.

The CDR3: CASSWTGMITNEKLFF. The CDR3 DNA sequence: TGTGCCAGCAGCTGGACAGGGATGATAACTAATGAAAAACTGTTTTTT. V gene TRBV5-6 combines with J gene TRBJ1-4; 8 nucleotides agree with TRBD1. The CDR3 totals 16 residues. The ends lost 3 bases at V and 1 base at J; junction bases unmatched: 5. CDR1 is SGHDT and CDR2 is YYEEEE in the germline V gene.

The V call is TRBV7-2, the J call TRBJ1-1; D may be TRBD1 (5 bases). The CDR3 totals 14 residues. CDR1 is SGHTA and CDR2 is FQGNSA in the germline V gene. Trimming pared 1 base from V and 5 bases from J, leaving 11 bases between. The CDR3 bases are TGTGCCAGCAGCTTAGATCAGGGTTGGACTGAAGCTTTCTTT. As protein: CASSLDQGWTEAFF.

CDR3 region: CAISEGQGIFQPQHF. The CDR3 nucleotides read TGTGCCATCAGTGAGGGACAGGGGATTTTTCAGCCCCAGCATTTT. The gene calls are TRBV10-3 and TRBJ1-5; 9 nucleotides align to TRBD1. CDR1 and CDR2 (germline): ENHRY, SYGVKD. The CDR3 is 15 amino acids. V gave up 2 bases and J gave up 6 bases; unmatched junction bases: 5.

V and J are TRBV4-3 and TRBJ1-4; a weak D match, TRBD1 (6 bases). Germline CDR1 reads LGHNA; CDR2 reads YSLEER. The CDR3 contains 18 residues. The ends were cut back, 0 bases at V and 5 bases at J, with 19 bases in the middle. CDR3 DNA sequence: TGCGCCAGCAGCCAAGATCTTATGGCATGGACAGACAATGAAAAACTGTTTTTT. Its protein product is CASSQDLMAWTDNEKLFF.

This rearrangement joins TRBV13 to TRBJ2-5, with D perhaps TRBD2 (6 bases). The CDR3 runs 14 residues. Trimming removed 8 bases from V and 1 base from J, with 14 bases in between. Germline CDR1 PRHDT, CDR2 FYEKMQ (reference sequence). DNA for the CDR3: TGTGCCAGCGGCCGTCTAGCGTTCCAAGAGACCCAGTACTTC. Translated, it gives CASGRLAFQETQYF.

The gene calls are TRBV11-2 and TRBJ2-7; 10 nucleotides line up with TRBD1. The J segment lost 6 bases and the V segment lost 5 bases, leaving 4 bases of the junction unmatched. The CDR3 spans 13 residues. CDR1 and CDR2 (germline): SGHAT, FQNNGV. The CDR3 DNA reads as TGTGCCAGCAGCCGACAGGGGGCATCCGAGCAGTACTTC. Encoded protein: CASSRQGASEQYF.

The chain recombines TRBV9 with TRBJ2-2; D possibly corresponds to TRBD1 (5 bases). This CDR3 comprises 14 residues. Between the trimmed V and J ends, which lost 2 bases and 1 base, there was a span of 6 bases. Germline CDR1 is SGDLS and CDR2 is YYNGEE. CDR3 in DNA: TGTGCCAGCAGCGTTACAGGGAACACCGGGGAGCTGTTTTTT. This encodes CASSVTGNTGELFF.

The chain links TRBV19 to TRBJ1-2; 10 nucleotides agree with TRBD1. CDR3 size: 15 residues. Germline assignment: CDR1 LNHDA and CDR2 SQIVND (reference sequence). V trimming: 2 bases; J trimming: 3 bases; junction bases outside the gene matches: 3. The CDR3 DNA reads TGTGCCAGTAGTATATCGGGACAGGGGTACTATGGCTACACCTTC. The encoded protein is CASSISGQGYYGYTF.

This chain links TRBV7-9 with TRBJ2-3; no definite D call. V dropped 1 base and J dropped 0 bases, with 8 bases sitting between them. CDR1 is SEHNR, CDR2 FQNEAQ, per germline (reference sequence). The CDR3 length is 15 residues. CDR3 loop: CASSLGTGSTDTQYF. In DNA, the CDR3 is TGTGCCAGCAGCTTAGGAACCGGGAGCACAGATACGCAGTATTTT.

The chain joins TRBV15 to TRBJ2-3; a possible D gene is TRBD1 (8 bases). The ends were cut back, 4 bases at V and 2 bases at J, with 16 bases in the middle. CDR3 length: 16 amino acids. Germline V CDR1 and CDR2: LNHNV, YYDKDF (reference sequence). The CDR3 nucleotides read TGTGCCACCAGCACATACAGGGGGGGAACCACAGATACGCAGTATTTT. Translation gives CATSTYRGGTTDTQYF.

This clone was counted once. The chain links TRBV5-1 to TRBJ1-4; 9 bases agree with TRBD1. Germline loops: CDR1 SGHRS, CDR2 YFSETQ. After removal of 2 bases from V and 5 bases from J, the junction contained 7 bases not matched to a gene. This CDR3 is built from 16 residues. The CDR3, as DNA: TGCGCCAGCAGCTTACATAAACAGGGGGCAAATGAAAAACTGTTTTTT. The encoded protein is CASSLHKQGANEKLFF.